The T cell receptor (beta chain) under discussion was sequenced for a study of blood T cells in healthy people across ages. Study overall: Template switching retrieved approximately one barcoded beta molecule for each two T cells.

CDR3 size: 16 residues. From germline, CDR1 is KGHSH and CDR2 LQKENI. A J-beta primer mix and a sample-barcoded 5' primer were used in a second PCR of roughly 6 to 11 cycles. Individual samples furnished no less than 2.5 million CDR3-containing paired-end reads apiece. TCRdb analysed the 5' RACE reads with MiXCR anew, one entry per CDR3 protein. The sample has roughly 700,000 distinct CDR3 sequences; approximately 30% are singletons. As regards this clonotype: Its antigen is undetermined. One end of the junction fails to match germline, which may point to a read error.

Study conclusions and caveats: Among long-lived donors, naive CD4+ cells were more numerous and diversity higher than in aged donors. Researchers report that TCR beta diversity correlated strongly with naive T cell percentage.

The sequenced sample consisted of blood. V and J are TRBV18 and TRBJ1-2; D perhaps matches TRBD1 (6 bases). The TCR comes from a woman older than 75 in good health. CDR3 sequence: CASSPDLGAGSYGHTF. CDR3 coding DNA: TGTGCCAGCTCACCTGATTTGGGGGCCGGATCCTATGGCCACACCTTC.